The 23 T cell receptor beta chains given below trace back to one sample, sequenced in a study of T cells in Graves' hyperthyroidism and ophthalmopathy. TCR beta CDR3 sequences were amplified from RNA transcripts. The primer set for the first-round RT-PCR of the TCR CDR3 was HTBI. TCRdb re-analysed the multiplex PCR reads in MiXCR, keeping a single row per CDR3 protein. The sample lists 660,000 or so distinct CDR3 sequences, less than 25% occurring once. The sequenced material came from blood. All receptors derive from a man aged 25-45 years with Graves' ophthalmopathy.

The chain uses TRBV6-2 or TRBV6-3 and TRBJ2-4; 12 bases match TRBD2. This CDR3 is built from 17 residues. J gave up 6 bases and V 4 bases, and 10 bases lay outside the gene matches. Germline V gives CDR1 MNHEY, CDR2 SVGEGT. The CDR3 loop is CASSSGTSGLGRNIQYF. CDR3 bases: TGTGCCAGCAGTTCTGGGACTAGCGGGTTGGGGAGAAACATTCAGTACTTC.

This clonotype came up many times. This chain joins TRBV28 and TRBJ2-2, with TRBD2 matching 8 bases. V shed 3 bases and J 4 bases; nucleotides not matched to a gene: 4. The CDR3 consists of 15 residues. Germline V gene lookup returns CDR1 MDHEN and CDR2 SYDVKM. The CDR3 sequence is CASSFGLAGTGELFF. CDR3 sequence (DNA): TGTGCCAGCAGTTTTGGCCTAGCGGGCACCGGGGAGCTGTTTTTT.

This clonotype was seen only a few times. The chain couples TRBV6-1 to TRBJ1-6; possible D gene TRBD1, 5 bases. Germline values: CDR1 MNHNS, CDR2 SASEGT. The V gene lost 10 bases and the J gene lost 7 bases, with 14 bases spanning the gap. The CDR3 length is 13 residues. CDR3 in amino acids: CATWDGLNSPLHF. CDR3 DNA: TGTGCCACATGGGACGGACTAAATTCACCCCTCCACTTT.

This chain's CDR3 is CASSEYDGTPPYNEQFF. The CDR3 DNA reads TGTGCCAGCAGTGAATACGACGGGACACCCCCCTACAATGAGCAGTTCTTC. J is TRBJ2-1 and V is TRBV25-1; D perhaps matches TRBD1 (6 bases). The V gene lost 0 bases and the J gene lost 2 bases, with 14 bases spanning the gap. Germline-derived CDR1 and CDR2 are MGHDK and SYGVNS. This CDR3 contains 17 residues.

This clonotype was detected ten times or more. The chain couples TRBV11-2 to TRBJ2-3; TRBD2 matches 9 bases. Germline V lookup: CDR1 SGHAT, CDR2 FQNNGV. V trimming: 1 base; J trimming: 0 bases; junction bases outside the gene matches: 8. This CDR3 spans 18 amino acids. CDR3 residues: CASSLGPPTSGSTDTQYF. Written as DNA, the CDR3 is TGTGCCAGCAGCTTAGGTCCGCCCACTAGCGGGAGCACAGATACGCAGTATTTT. The full variable domain, its missing parts supplied by reference TRBV11-2 and TRBJ2-3, is EAGVAQSPRYKIIEKRQSVAFWCNPISGHATLYWYQQILGQGPKLLIQFQNNGVVDDSQLPKDRFSAERLKGVDSTLKIQPAKLEDSAVYLCASSLGPPTSGSTDTQYFGPGTRLTVL.

This chain connects TRBV28 to TRBJ2-3; TRBD2 agrees at 10 bases. The germline V gene has CDR1 MDHEN and CDR2 SYDVKM. The CDR3 contains 14 residues. J gave up 14 bases and V 3 bases, and 11 bases lay outside the gene matches. The CDR3 loop reads CASSLGLAGALRYF. CDR3 in DNA: TGTGCCAGCAGTTTGGGGCTAGCGGGAGCCCTTCGGTATTTT.

In its sample, this clonotype was seen many times. The chain combines TRBV3-1 with TRBJ2-1, with a weak D call TRBD1 (5 bases). Germline V gene data show CDR1 as LGHDT and CDR2 as YNNKEL (reference sequence). V was clipped by 5 bases and J by 1 base, with 9 bases between them. This CDR3 has 14 amino acids. For the CDR3, the DNA is TGTGCCAGCAGCGCCCAGGGATCCTACAATGAGCAGTTCTTC. Its protein is CASSAQGSYNEQFF.

The chain recombines TRBV7-9 with TRBJ1-2; D is possibly TRBD1 (5 bases). The CDR3 is 14 residues long. Per the germline V gene, CDR1 is SEHNR and CDR2 is FQNEAQ (reference sequence). V was shortened by 4 bases and J by 8 bases, with 17 bases between the two germline ends. CDR3 loop: CASSSAAGMDGYTF. CDR3 nucleotide sequence: TGTGCCAGCAGCTCAGCAGCAGGGATGGACGGCTACACCTTC.

This clonotype was detected a few times. V is TRBV29-1 and J is TRBJ2-7, with 11 bases lining up with TRBD1. CDR3 length equals 14 residues. With V trimmed by 3 bases and J by 3 bases, 4 bases remained unmatched. Per the germline V gene, CDR1 is SQVTM and CDR2 is ANQGSEA. In DNA, the CDR3 is TGCAGCGTTGAGACCGGGACAGGGGGCTACGAGCAGTACTTC. Encoded protein: CSVETGTGGYEQYF.

This clonotype showed up many times. The gene calls are TRBV18 and TRBJ2-1; D is uncertain. The germline V gene encodes CDR1 KGHSH and CDR2 LQKENI. The V end was cut by 7 bases, the J end by 10 bases, with 14 bases between. This CDR3 has 12 residues. The CDR3 DNA reads TGTGCCAGCTTAGCTCAGGCTGGGGAGCAGTTCTTC. This translates into CASLAQAGEQFF.

Written as DNA, the CDR3 is TGCAGTGCTGTCACGACGACCGGGACAGGGTTCCTCTACGAGCAGTACTTC. This gives the protein CSAVTTTGTGFLYEQYF. V and J are TRBV20-1 and TRBJ2-7; 9 bases are a match to TRBD1. Germline lookup yields CDR1 DFQATT and CDR2 SNEGSKA (reference sequence). Germline trimming cut 5 bases from V and 3 bases from J; bases unmatched to any gene: 17. The CDR3 is 17 residues long.

The rearrangement uses TRBV5-1 and TRBJ2-7; D remains ambiguous. The V end lost 1 base, the J end lost 1 base, and 12 bases lay between the germline ends. The CDR3 totals 15 residues. The germline V gene has CDR1 SGHRS and CDR2 YFSETQ. CDR3 sequence: CASSLTEPESYEQYF. CDR3 nucleotides: TGCGCCAGCAGCTTGACCGAACCCGAGTCCTACGAGCAGTACTTC.

Concerning this clonotype itself: Possible read error: a much larger clone is one base away. V is TRBV28 and J is TRBJ2-2; TRBD2 aligns across 10 bases. V trimming: 2 bases; J trimming: 4 bases; junction bases outside the gene matches: 1. Germline CDR1 and CDR2: MDHEN and SYDVKM. This CDR3 has 15 residues. The CDR3: CASSLASGSTGELFF. Here the CDR3 DNA reads TGTGCCAGCAGTTTAGCTAGCGGGAGCACCGGGGAGCTGTTTTTT.

This clonotype occurred a few times. CDR3 residues: CSIQLDRLNTEAFF. DNA for the CDR3: TGCAGCATTCAGCTGGACAGGTTGAACACTGAAGCTTTCTTT. This chain joins TRBV29-1 and TRBJ1-1; 7 bases match TRBD1. Germline CDR1 and CDR2: SQVTM and ANQGSEA. This CDR3 contains 14 residues. Trimming cost V 8 bases and J 0 bases; bases outside gene matches: 9.

A few counts support this clonotype. This chain uses TRBV20-1 with TRBJ2-2; 10 bases map to TRBD2. Germline-derived CDR1 and CDR2 are DFQATT and SNEGSKA (reference sequence). CDR3 length equals 14 residues. V trimming: 6 bases; J trimming: 1 base; junction bases outside the gene matches: 2. The CDR3 region is CSAPSGGNTGELFF. CDR3 DNA sequence: TGCAGTGCGCCTAGCGGGGGGAACACCGGGGAGCTGTTTTTT.

Comments on this clonotype: The junction does not match germline at one end; this may be a read error. This chain connects TRBV19 to TRBJ1-1, with 7 positions matching TRBD1. This CDR3 comprises 15 residues. The germline gives CDR1 LNHDA, CDR2 SQIVND (reference sequence). CDR3 loop: CASSSQGDEATEAFF. CDR3 bases: TGTGCCAGTAGCTCCCAGGGGGATGAGGCCACTGAGGCTTTCTTT.

The sample holds a few counts of this clonotype. This chain uses TRBV6-2 or TRBV6-3 with TRBJ2-5; 7 bases fit TRBD2. CDR1 is MNHEY, CDR2 SVGEGT, per germline. The CDR3 totals 13 residues. V lost 7 bases and J lost 6; bases outside the gene matches: 8. The CDR3 sequence is CASTPSGKKTQYF. In nucleotides, the CDR3 is TGTGCCAGCACCCCCAGCGGGAAAAAGACCCAGTACTTC.

This clonotype showed up just a few times. V is TRBV20-1 and J is TRBJ2-1; possibly TRBD1 for D (6 bases). Germline V gene sequence: CDR1 DFQATT, CDR2 SNEGSKA (reference sequence). V was clipped by 4 bases and J by 6 bases, with 22 bases between them. The CDR3 is made up of 16 amino acids. The CDR3 loop is CSANWLWQGSGNEQFF. Written as DNA, the CDR3 is TGCAGTGCTAACTGGCTTTGGCAGGGGTCTGGCAATGAGCAGTTCTTC.

A note on this clonotype: One end of the junction fails to match germline, which may point to a read error. The chain is built from TRBV28 and TRBJ1-4; no firm D call. The CDR3 extends over 14 amino acids. The germline gives CDR1 MDHEN, CDR2 SYDVKM. The CDR3 nucleotides are TGTGCCAGCAGCCGAGGTTGGGGTAATGAAAGACTGTTTTTT. Its protein is CASSRGWGNERLFF.

This clonotype has a handful of counts. The chain employs TRBV7-9 and TRBJ2-1; 8 nucleotides align to TRBD1. Germline CDR1 SEHNR, CDR2 FQNEAQ (reference sequence). The CDR3 totals 14 residues. The J segment lost 3 bases and the V segment lost 4 bases, leaving 2 bases of the junction unmatched. CDR3 amino acids: CASSSTGVYNEQFF. CDR3 coding DNA: TGTGCCAGCAGCTCGACAGGGGTCTACAATGAGCAGTTCTTC.

In this sample, this clonotype turned up a few times. This chain joins TRBV12-3 or TRBV12-4 and TRBJ1-1, with TRBD1 matching 7 bases. This CDR3 is built from 13 residues. Trimming at V came to 3 bases and at J to 8 bases, leaving 6 bases not matched to a gene. The CDR3 DNA reads TGTGCCAGCAGTTTGCGACAGGGAGGCGAAGCTTTCTTT. Residues: CASSLRQGGEAFF.

V and J are TRBV28 and TRBJ2-7; possibly TRBD1 for D (6 bases). Germline CDR1 MDHEN, CDR2 SYDVKM. Deletions cut 6 bases from V and 1 base from J, with 25 bases between. This CDR3 contains 18 residues. CDR3 sequence (DNA): TGTGCCAGCAGCGCCGCTTGGGGTCCCTCCCAGGGGTCCTACGAGCAGTACTTC. Translated, it gives CASSAAWGPSQGSYEQYF.

This clonotype was seen at least ten times. The chain couples TRBV2 to TRBJ1-2; TRBD1 is a possible D gene (6 bases). The CDR3 sequence is 16 residues long. The V and J ends lost 0 bases and 2 bases respectively, with 13 bases between them. Germline V lookup: CDR1 SNHLY, CDR2 FYNNEI. The CDR3 region has the DNA TGTGCCAGCAGTGAAGCGAGCTCCGGGACAAACTATGGCTACACCTTC. Translation: CASSEASSGTNYGYTF.